This T cell receptor beta chain was sequenced in a study of CD8+ T cells in alopecia areata. In the study overall: Dosing with tofacitinib proceeded for 6 to 18 months, followed by 6 months off drug. Overall study findings and caveats: Higher clonality than in normal scalp was seen in lesional scalp, especially alopecia totalis/universalis. As there was one nonresponder, how baseline CD8+ expansion relates to response remains uncertain.

As concerns this clone: No antigen is known for it.

cDNA prepared by RNA extraction and subsequent reverse transcription served as the template for sequencing. TCRdb's copy holds only in-frame clones and misses some; the assay was immunoSEQ multiplex PCR. The sample has under 350,000 clones, 55% to 70% seen once. Regarding treatment: oral pan-JAK inhibitor, 5-10 mg twice daily. Both peripheral blood and punch biopsies of lesional scalp skin were obtained from patients who had alopecia areata. V shed 3 bases and J shed 1 base, with 3 bases lying between them. This CDR3 comprises 11 residues. The germline V gene has CDR1 SQVTM and CDR2 ANQGSEA. The genes are TRBV29-1 and TRBJ1-1, with unresolved D. The sample consisted of CD4+ T cells sorted from blood, taken at week 24, from a patient treated with tofacitinib. This clonotype was obtained from a human donor with alopecia areata. This chain's CDR3 is CSVDSNTEAFF. The DNA of the CDR3 is TGCAGCGTTGATTCGAACACTGAAGCTTTCTTT.